This T cell receptor beta chain is from a study of cytomegalovirus exposure and HLA in healthy donors. The study's findings and limits: Highly shared sequence variants in one cluster were likely a sequencing artifact. A list of roughly 160 TCR beta chains associated with cytomegalovirus was given. It was in a later analysis that TCR association rates were seen to vary by HLA locus, highest for DRB1 and lowest for HLA-C.

Amplification used 60 Vbeta primers and 13 Jbeta primers. The protocol was immunoSEQ multiplex PCR, while the TCRdb copy is restricted to in-frame clones and leaves out a portion. The sample has some 150,000 clones; around three quarters are singletons. For this clone: What it recognizes is unknown.

Germline CDR1 is SGHVS and CDR2 is FNYEAQ. This CDR3 has 16 amino acids. The V segment lost 1 base and the J segment 8 bases; nucleotides outside the gene matches: 7. The TCR originated in a woman aged 40 to 55 in good health and CMV-seropositive. The rearrangement uses TRBV7-6 and TRBJ2-1; 11 bases align to TRBD2. Sequencing input: PBMCs. This chain's CDR3 is CASSLVVLAGVDEQFF. DNA of the CDR3: TGTGCCAGCAGCTTAGTCGTACTAGCGGGGGTAGATGAGCAGTTCTTC.